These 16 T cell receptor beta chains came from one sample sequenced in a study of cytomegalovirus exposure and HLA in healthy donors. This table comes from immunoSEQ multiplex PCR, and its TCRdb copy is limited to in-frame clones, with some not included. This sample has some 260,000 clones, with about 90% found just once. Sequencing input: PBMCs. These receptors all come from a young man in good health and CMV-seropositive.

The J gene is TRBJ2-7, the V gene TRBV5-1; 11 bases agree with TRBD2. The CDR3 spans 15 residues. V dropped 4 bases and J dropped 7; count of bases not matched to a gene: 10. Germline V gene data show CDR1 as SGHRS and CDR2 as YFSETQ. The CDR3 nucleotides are TGCGCCAGCAGCACGGGACTAGCGGACCTCTTGGAGCAGTACTTC. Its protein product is CASSTGLADLLEQYF.

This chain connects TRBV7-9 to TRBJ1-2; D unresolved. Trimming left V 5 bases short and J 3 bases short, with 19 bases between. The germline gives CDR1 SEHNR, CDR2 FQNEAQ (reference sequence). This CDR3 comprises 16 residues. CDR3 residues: CASSLVRIATDYGYTF. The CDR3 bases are TGTGCCAGCAGCCTAGTCAGAATTGCAACCGACTATGGCTACACCTTC.

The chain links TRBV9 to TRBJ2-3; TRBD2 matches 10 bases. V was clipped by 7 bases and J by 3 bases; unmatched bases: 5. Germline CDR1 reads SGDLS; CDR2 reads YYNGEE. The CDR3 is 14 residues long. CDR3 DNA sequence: TGTGCCAGCGCACTAGCGGGAAAGACAGATACGCAGTATTTT. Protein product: CASALAGKTDTQYF.

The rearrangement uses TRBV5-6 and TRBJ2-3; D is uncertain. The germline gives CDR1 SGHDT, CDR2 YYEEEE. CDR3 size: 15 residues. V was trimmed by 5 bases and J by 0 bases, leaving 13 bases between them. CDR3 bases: TGTGCCAGCAGTCCCCTAGGGTTGAGCACAGATACGCAGTATTTT. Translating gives CASSPLGLSTDTQYF. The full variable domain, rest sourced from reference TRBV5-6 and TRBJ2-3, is DAGVTQSPTHLIKTRGQQVTLRCSPKSGHDTVSWYQQALGQGPQFIFQYYEEEERQRGNFPDRFSGHQFPNYSSELNVNALLLGDSALYLCASSPLGLSTDTQYFGPGTRLTVL.

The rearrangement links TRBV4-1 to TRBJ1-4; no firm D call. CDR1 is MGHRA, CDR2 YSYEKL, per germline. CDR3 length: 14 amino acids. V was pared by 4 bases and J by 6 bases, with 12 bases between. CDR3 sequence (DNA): TGCGCCAGCAGCCCCGAAAGAGACTATGAAAAACTGTTTTTT. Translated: CASSPERDYEKLFF.

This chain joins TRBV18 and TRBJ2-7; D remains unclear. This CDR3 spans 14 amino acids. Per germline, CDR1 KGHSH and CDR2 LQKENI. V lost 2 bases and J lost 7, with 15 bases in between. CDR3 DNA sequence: TGTGCCAGCTCACCAGACGGTGGATTGGGAGAGCAGTACTTC. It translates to CASSPDGGLGEQYF. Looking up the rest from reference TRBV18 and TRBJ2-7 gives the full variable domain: NAGVMQNPRHLVRRRGQEARLRCSPMKGHSHVYWYRQLPEEGLKFMVYLQKENIIDESGMPKERFSAEFPKEGPSILRIQQVVRGDSAAYFCASSPDGGLGEQYFGPGTRLTVT.

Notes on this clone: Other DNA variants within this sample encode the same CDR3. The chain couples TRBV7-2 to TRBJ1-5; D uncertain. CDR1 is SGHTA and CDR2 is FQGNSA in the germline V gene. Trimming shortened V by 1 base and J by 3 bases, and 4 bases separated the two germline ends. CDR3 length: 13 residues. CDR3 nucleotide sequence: TGTGCCAGCAGCTTAGTGGTCAATCAGCCCCAGCATTTT. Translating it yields CASSLVVNQPQHF.

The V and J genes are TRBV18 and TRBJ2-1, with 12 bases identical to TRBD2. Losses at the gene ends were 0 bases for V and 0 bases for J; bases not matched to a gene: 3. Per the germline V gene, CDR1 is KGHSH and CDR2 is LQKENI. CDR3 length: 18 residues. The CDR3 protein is CASSPPLAGGPSYNEQFF. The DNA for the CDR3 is TGTGCCAGCTCACCACCACTAGCGGGAGGCCCCTCCTACAATGAGCAGTTCTTC.

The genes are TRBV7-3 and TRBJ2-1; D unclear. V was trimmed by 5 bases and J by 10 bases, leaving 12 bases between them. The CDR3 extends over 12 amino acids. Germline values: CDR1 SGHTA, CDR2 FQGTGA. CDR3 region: CASSAPMGEQFF. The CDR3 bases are TGTGCCAGCAGCGCCCCGATGGGAGAGCAGTTCTTC.

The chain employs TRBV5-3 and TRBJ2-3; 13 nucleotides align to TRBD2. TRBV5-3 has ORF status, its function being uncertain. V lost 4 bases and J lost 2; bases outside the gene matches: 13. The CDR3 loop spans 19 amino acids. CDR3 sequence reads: CARSRGLAGKLGSTDTQYF. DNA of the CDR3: TGTGCCAGAAGCAGGGGACTAGCGGGGAAGTTGGGGTCCACAGATACGCAGTATTTT.

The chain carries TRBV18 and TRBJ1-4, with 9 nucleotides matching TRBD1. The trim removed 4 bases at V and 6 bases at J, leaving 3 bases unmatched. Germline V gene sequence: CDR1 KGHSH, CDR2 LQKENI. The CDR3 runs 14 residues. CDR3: CASSRDRVYEKLFF. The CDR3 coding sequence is TGTGCCAGCTCACGGGACAGGGTGTATGAAAAACTGTTTTTT. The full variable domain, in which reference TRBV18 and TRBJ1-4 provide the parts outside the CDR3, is NAGVMQNPRHLVRRRGQEARLRCSPMKGHSHVYWYRQLPEEGLKFMVYLQKENIIDESGMPKERFSAEFPKEGPSILRIQQVVRGDSAAYFCASSRDRVYEKLFFGSGTQLSVL.

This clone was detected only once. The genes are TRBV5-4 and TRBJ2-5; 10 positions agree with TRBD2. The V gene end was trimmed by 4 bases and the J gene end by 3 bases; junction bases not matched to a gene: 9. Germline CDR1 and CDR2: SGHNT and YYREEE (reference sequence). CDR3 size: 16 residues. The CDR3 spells CASSRSSGRTKETQYF. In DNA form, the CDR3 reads TGTGCCAGCAGCAGGAGTAGCGGGAGGACAAAAGAGACCCAGTACTTC.

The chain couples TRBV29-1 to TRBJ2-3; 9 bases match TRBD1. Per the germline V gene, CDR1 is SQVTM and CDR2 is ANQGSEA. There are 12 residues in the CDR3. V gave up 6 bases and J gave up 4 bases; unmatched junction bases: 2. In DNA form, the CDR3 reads TGCAGCGTGAGACAGGGGGCAGATACGCAGTATTTT. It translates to CSVRQGADTQYF.

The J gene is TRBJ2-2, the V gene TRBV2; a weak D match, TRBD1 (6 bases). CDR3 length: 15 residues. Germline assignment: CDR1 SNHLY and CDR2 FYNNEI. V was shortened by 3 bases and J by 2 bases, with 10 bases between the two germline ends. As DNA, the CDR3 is TGTGCCAGCAGTGATGGGACAATCAACACCGGGGAGCTGTTTTTT. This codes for CASSDGTINTGELFF.

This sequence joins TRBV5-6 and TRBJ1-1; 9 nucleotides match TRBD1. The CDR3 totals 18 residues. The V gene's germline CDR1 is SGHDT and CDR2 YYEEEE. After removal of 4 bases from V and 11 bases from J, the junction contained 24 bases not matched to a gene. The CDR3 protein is CASSPTINRDRALPGAFF. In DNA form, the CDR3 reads TGTGCCAGCAGCCCCACAATAAATCGGGACAGGGCCTTACCTGGTGCTTTCTTT.

This CDR3 reads CASTPRGGSYNEQFF. For the CDR3, the DNA is TGTGCCAGCACCCCTCGCGGAGGCTCCTACAATGAGCAGTTCTTC. The chain couples TRBV7-9 to TRBJ2-1, with D tentatively TRBD2 (5 bases). The CDR3 contains 15 residues. The germline CDR1 and CDR2 sequences are SEHNR and FQNEAQ (reference sequence). V lost 7 bases, J lost 0 bases, and 13 bases lay in between.